What follows describes a single T cell receptor (beta chain). Relative to the germline gene, one junction end is altered; a read error may explain this. Here immunoSEQ multiplex PCR was the method, and the copy in TCRdb shows in-frame clones only, minus some. This table has about 72,000 clones, roughly 80% appearing once. This CDR3 region has 17 residues. Germline CDR1 is SNHLY and CDR2 is FYNNEI. This record belongs to a study of blood T cell repertoires in COVID-19. Study-level information: Specimens from acute and convalescent COVID-19 originated in the United States, Italy and Spain. From T cells, B-cell-depleted T cells, or PBMCs came the material, which was cDNA or gDNA.

The sequencing input was peripheral blood. The rearrangement joins TRBV2 to TRBJ1-6, with a possible D match to TRBD1 (5 bases). The TCR comes from a human donor in a cohort sampled during active COVID-19. The DNA of the CDR3 is TGTGCCAGCAGTCAAGCCGGGGGATTAGGCTATAATTCACCCCTCCACTTT. Translated: CASSQAGGLGYNSPLHF.